The clone carrying this TCR beta chain was observed a few times. Reverse transcription of about 0.45 to 1 ug RNA was performed with random hexamers. TCRdb re-called the immunoSEQ multiplex PCR reads with MiXCR, one entry per CDR3 protein. The data contain 110,000 or so distinct CDR3 sequences, about nine tenths of them singletons. Trimming cost V 0 bases and J 3 bases, with 14 bases left between them. The CDR3 is 16 residues long. This record comes from a study of CD8 T cells in Susac syndrome. Sequenced input: CD4+ T cells from PBMCs. The origin of this receptor is a human donor in good health. The chain links TRBV12-3 or TRBV12-4 to TRBJ1-1; maybe TRBD1 (5 bases). The CDR3: CASSLALTGGYTEAFF. CDR3 in DNA: TGTGCCAGCAGTTTAGCGCTAACGGGGGGGTACACTGAAGCTTTCTTT.